This entry is about one TCR beta chain. These data come from a study of shared clonotypes between healthy human individuals. What CD8 memory combined were CD45RO+ cells and CCR7-negative CD45RA+ TemRA cells. Germline CDR1 and CDR2: MGHRA and YSYEKL. The V end lost 2 bases, the J end lost 0 bases, and 7 bases lay between the germline ends. This CDR3 is 15 amino acids long. Libraries were prepared by immunoSEQ multiplex PCR; TCRdb keeps only in-frame clonotypes and omits some of them. The sample lists roughly 110,000 clones, 68% occurring once. The TCR sequence derives from a woman in her thirties in good health. The rearrangement links TRBV4-1 to TRBJ1-4; D may be TRBD1 (5 bases). The sample comprised memory CD8+ T cells sorted from blood. Indicated subset: CD45RO+ cells pooled with CCR7-negative TemRA cells. CDR3 residues: CASSQRQPTNEKLFF. In nucleotides, the CDR3 is TGCGCCAGCAGCCAACGACAGCCAACTAATGAAAAACTGTTTTTT.